These 21 T cell receptor beta chains originate from one sample sequenced in a study of blood T cell repertoires in COVID-19. Using immunoSEQ multiplex PCR, the repertoire was profiled, and TCRdb retains in-frame clones only, with some absent. Of 150,000 to 200,000 clones listed, around 83% were seen once; the top ten hold 7.6%. The sequenced sample consisted of peripheral blood. Every receptor here comes from a woman between 70 and 85 years old with COVID-19, enrolled during active disease.

The rearrangement uses TRBV7-9 and TRBJ2-1, with 7 bases matching TRBD2. From germline, CDR1 is SEHNR and CDR2 FQNEAQ (reference sequence). V gave up 5 bases and J gave up 6 bases; unmatched junction bases: 7. The CDR3 is 14 residues long. DNA of the CDR3: TGTGCCAGCAGCGAACGGGGGGTTTCCAATGAGCAGTTCTTC. It specifies CASSERGVSNEQFF.

The chain couples TRBV19 to TRBJ1-1; no firm D call. Per the germline V gene, CDR1 is LNHDA and CDR2 is SQIVND (reference sequence). Trimming removed 5 bases from V and 5 bases from J, with 15 bases in between. This CDR3 spans 14 amino acids. The CDR3 DNA sequence: TGTGCCAGTAGTCCGAGCTCCATGAGGACTGAAGCTTTCTTT. Its protein product is CASSPSSMRTEAFF.

This clone has a handful of counts. The chain is built from TRBV11-2 and TRBJ2-2, with D perhaps matching TRBD2 (7 bases). There are 15 residues in the CDR3. V shed 5 bases and J shed 5 bases, with 15 bases lying between them. The V gene's germline CDR1 is SGHAT and CDR2 FQNNGV. The CDR3 DNA reads as TGTGCCAGCAGCGAAGGGGGGGCGCGAACCGGGGAGCTGTTTTTT. Translating it yields CASSEGGARTGELFF.

This clone has just a few counts. The chain couples TRBV18 to TRBJ2-7; D not certain. V was clipped by 2 bases and J by 0 bases, with 8 bases between them. The CDR3 length is 14 residues. Germline lookup yields CDR1 KGHSH and CDR2 LQKENI. The DNA for the CDR3 is TGTGCCAGCTCACCAAACGCGGACTCCTACGAGCAGTACTTC. It translates to CASSPNADSYEQYF.

V gene TRBV5-6 combines with J gene TRBJ1-2; 9 bases align to TRBD1. The CDR3 is 14 amino acids. The trim removed 6 bases at V and 4 bases at J, leaving 7 bases unmatched. Looked up from germline, CDR1 is SGHDT and CDR2 is YYEEEE. CDR3 nucleotides: TGTGCCAGCAAACCACAGGGGGCGGGCTATGGCTACACCTTC. Translation gives CASKPQGAGYGYTF.

The J gene is TRBJ1-4, the V gene TRBV7-2; the D is unclear. V was shortened by 2 bases and J by 5 bases, with 15 bases between the two germline ends. Germline loops: CDR1 SGHTA, CDR2 FQGNSA. The CDR3 loop spans 16 amino acids. The CDR3: CASSLWVSTGNEKLFF. DNA for the CDR3: TGTGCCAGCAGCTTATGGGTGTCAACGGGGAATGAAAAACTGTTTTTT.

The rearrangement links TRBV2 to TRBJ2-3, with 14 bases lining up with TRBD2. From germline, CDR1 is SNHLY and CDR2 FYNNEI. This CDR3 has 15 residues. J was trimmed by 5 bases and V by 7 bases; bases with no gene match: 5. CDR3 DNA: TGTGCCAGCAAGGGGGGACTAGCGGGAGTAGATACGCAGTATTTT. It translates to CASKGGLAGVDTQYF.

The V call is TRBV6-5, the J call TRBJ1-2; the match to TRBD1 covers 10 bases. With 5 bases clipped from V and 4 bases from J, the junction kept 7 bases outside the gene matches. The germline V gene encodes CDR1 MNHEY and CDR2 SVGAGI. CDR3 length: 15 residues. The CDR3 spells CASSPRQGAVYGYTF. The CDR3 bases are TGTGCCAGCAGTCCCCGACAGGGGGCCGTCTATGGCTACACCTTC.

V gene TRBV5-1 combines with J gene TRBJ1-1, with 9 bases that match TRBD1. CDR1 is SGHRS, CDR2 YFSETQ, per germline. This CDR3 contains 16 residues. After removal of 3 bases from V and 5 bases from J, the junction contained 11 bases not matched to a gene. In DNA, the CDR3 is TGCGCCAGCAGCTCAACCGGGACAGGGAGACGGACTGAAGCTTTCTTT. Translating gives CASSSTGTGRRTEAFF.

The chain has TRBV28 and TRBJ1-6, with TRBD1 matching over 11 bases. With V trimmed by 7 bases and J by 7 bases, 6 bases remained unmatched. The CDR3 has 15 residues. Germline loops: CDR1 MDHEN, CDR2 SYDVKM. The CDR3 DNA sequence: TGTGCCAGCACTAACCGGGACAGGGGGAATTCACCCCTCCACTTT. This encodes CASTNRDRGNSPLHF.

The chain has TRBV5-1 and TRBJ1-1; D is possibly TRBD1 (6 bases). This CDR3 contains 14 residues. The V gene's germline CDR1 is SGHRS and CDR2 YFSETQ. V lost 4 bases, J lost 1 base, and 11 bases lay in between. CDR3 region: CASSPGQQNTEAFF. CDR3 nucleotides: TGCGCCAGCAGCCCCGGACAGCAGAACACTGAAGCTTTCTTT.

The rearrangement uses TRBV6-2 or TRBV6-3 and TRBJ2-6; D perhaps matches TRBD1 (6 bases). This CDR3 spans 18 amino acids. Germline V gene sequence: CDR1 MNHEY, CDR2 SVGEGT. The V end was cut by 2 bases, the J end by 0 bases, with 14 bases between. CDR3 sequence: CASSYGQTPSSGANVLTF. DNA of the CDR3: TGTGCCAGCAGTTACGGACAGACACCTAGCTCTGGGGCCAACGTCCTGACTTTC.

The chain carries TRBV3-1 (or the pseudogene TRBV3-2) and TRBJ2-2; TRBD2 agrees at 10 bases. V shed 1 base and J 0 bases; nucleotides not matched to a gene: 5. CDR3 length: 18 residues. Looked up from germline, CDR1 is LGHDT and CDR2 is YNNKEL (reference sequence). CDR3 DNA: TGTGCCAGCAGCCAAGGGTCAGCGGGAGGGGCGAACACCGGGGAGCTGTTTTTT. Translation: CASSQGSAGGANTGELFF.

The count of this clone is one. This rearrangement joins TRBV5-4 to TRBJ2-2; the match to TRBD2 covers 14 bases. Germline lookup yields CDR1 SGHNT and CDR2 YYREEE (reference sequence). This CDR3 has 18 residues. V shed 4 bases and J 6 bases; nucleotides not matched to a gene: 11. The CDR3 spells CASSPRSGGLAGAGELFF. The DNA of the CDR3 is TGTGCCAGCAGCCCTAGATCGGGGGGACTAGCGGGAGCCGGGGAGCTGTTTTTT. Full variable domain (missing parts from reference TRBV5-4 and TRBJ2-2): ETGVTQSPTHLIKTRGQQVTLRCSSQSGHNTVSWYQQALGQGPQFIFQYYREEENGRGNFPPRFSGLQFPNYSSELNVNALELDDSALYLCASSPRSGGLAGAGELFFGEGSRLTVL.

This chain uses TRBV5-5 with TRBJ2-5; 9 nucleotides agree with TRBD2. The CDR3 sequence is 15 residues long. Germline values: CDR1 SGHKS, CDR2 YYEKEE (reference sequence). Germline trimming cut 1 base from V and 4 bases from J; bases unmatched to any gene: 5. The CDR3 region has the DNA TGTGCCAGCAGCTTGATAACTAGCGGGTTAGAGACCCAGTACTTC. This gives the protein CASSLITSGLETQYF.

The J gene is TRBJ1-5, the V gene TRBV6-1; 8 bases match TRBD1. V was pared by 4 bases and J by 2 bases, with 7 bases of the junction left unmatched. Germline lookup yields CDR1 MNHNS and CDR2 SASEGT. This CDR3 spans 16 amino acids. CDR3 loop: CASSGTGTGGNQPQHF. The CDR3 DNA reads as TGTGCCAGCAGTGGGACAGGGACTGGAGGCAATCAGCCCCAGCATTTT.

The chain combines TRBV19 with TRBJ2-3, with 10 positions matching TRBD1. J lost 5 bases, V lost 1 base, and 6 bases had no gene match. Germline loops: CDR1 LNHDA, CDR2 SQIVND (reference sequence). This CDR3 is 16 amino acids long. The CDR3 DNA reads TGTGCCAGTAGTATAGCGACAGGGGGCCGGAGAGATACGCAGTATTTT. This translates into CASSIATGGRRDTQYF.

The table lists this clone with a count of one. The V and J genes are TRBV6-5 and TRBJ2-2, with TRBD1 matching over 7 bases. The CDR3 contains 15 residues. The ends lost 10 bases at V and 6 bases at J; junction bases unmatched: 14. The germline V gene has CDR1 MNHEY and CDR2 SVGAGI. CDR3 amino acids: CATQRRQGNPGELFF. The CDR3 DNA follows: TGTGCCACCCAGCGTAGACAGGGAAATCCCGGGGAGCTGTTTTTT.

The chain links TRBV27 to TRBJ1-4; maybe TRBD1 (5 bases). The CDR3 consists of 15 residues. V lost 5 bases and J 2 bases, leaving 12 bases between the germline ends. CDR1 is MNHEY, CDR2 SMNVEV, per germline (reference sequence). The CDR3 is CASSRRGLTNEKLFF. In DNA, the CDR3 is TGTGCCAGCAGTAGGAGGGGTTTGACTAATGAAAAACTGTTTTTT.

The chain combines TRBV6-5 with TRBJ2-3; no firm D call. V was cut by 11 bases and J by 0 bases, with 15 bases left in between. This CDR3 region has 14 residues. CDR1 and CDR2 from the germline V gene are MNHEY and SVGAGI. CDR3 in amino acids: CAGKSSISTDTQYF. The CDR3 nucleotides read TGTGCCGGCAAAAGTTCTATTAGCACAGATACGCAGTATTTT.

This chain connects TRBV7-2 to TRBJ2-7, with TRBD1 as a possible D gene (6 bases). CDR1 and CDR2 from the germline V gene are SGHTA and FQGNSA. This CDR3 has 13 amino acids. V gave up 3 bases and J gave up 2 bases, with 8 bases separating them. Here the CDR3 reads CASSFDRPYEQYF. The CDR3 region has the DNA TGTGCCAGCAGCTTTGACAGGCCCTACGAGCAGTACTTC.